One and the same sample provided the 13 T cell receptor beta chains below, sequenced in a study of cytotoxic CD8 clonotypes in ibrutinib-treated CLL. Libraries were prepared by immunoSEQ multiplex PCR; TCRdb keeps only in-frame clonotypes and omits some of them. The sample has some 81,000 clones, around 75% seen once. Sequences were derived from PBMCs, sampled after 12 months of ibrutinib treatment. These receptors were taken from a human donor with chronic lymphocytic leukemia.

The rearrangement uses TRBV11-2 and TRBJ1-5; weak D call: TRBD1 (5 bases). Between the trimmed V and J ends, which lost 3 bases and 1 base, there was a span of 10 bases. The germline CDR1 and CDR2 sequences are SGHAT and FQNNGV. The CDR3 totals 15 residues. The chain's CDR3 is CASSFQGTSNQPQHF. The CDR3 region has the DNA TGTGCCAGCAGCTTCCAAGGGACCAGCAATCAGCCCCAGCATTTT.

This clone occurred once. V is TRBV6-6 and J is TRBJ1-5; the D gene is possibly TRBD1 (5 bases). The CDR3 runs to 14 residues. The germline gives CDR1 MNHNY, CDR2 SVGAGI (reference sequence). Deletions cut 1 base from V and 3 bases from J, with 7 bases between. The CDR3 reads CASSYWDLNQPQHF. CDR3 DNA sequence: TGTGCCAGCAGTTACTGGGACCTCAATCAGCCCCAGCATTTT.

The chain links TRBV25-1 to TRBJ2-7; 7 bases are a match to TRBD2. This CDR3 has 15 amino acids. Trimming cost V 8 bases and J 3 bases; bases outside gene matches: 13. Germline CDR1 is MGHDK and CDR2 is SYGVNS. The CDR3 protein is CASREAGTGFYEQYF. DNA of the CDR3: TGTGCCAGCCGAGAAGCGGGGACGGGTTTCTACGAGCAGTACTTC.

The J gene is TRBJ1-5, the V gene TRBV30, with a weak D call TRBD1 (6 bases). V lost 5 bases to trimming and J lost 7 bases, with 18 bases between them. CDR3 length: 14 amino acids. Per the germline V gene, CDR1 is GTSNPN and CDR2 is SVGIG (reference sequence). Here the CDR3 DNA reads TGTGCCTGGGGCGGGCCAGGGGAGAGCCAGCCCCAGCATTTT. This codes for CAWGGPGESQPQHF.

V is TRBV2 and J is TRBJ2-1; 15 nucleotides align to TRBD2. Germline assignment: CDR1 SNHLY and CDR2 FYNNEI. This CDR3 has 17 amino acids. The V segment lost 7 bases and the J segment 9 bases; nucleotides outside the gene matches: 13. The CDR3 DNA follows: TGTGCCAGCATCGACCCTCGGACTAGCGGGGGGGGTGGTGAGCAGTTCTTC. Translated, it gives CASIDPRTSGGGGEQFF.

This clone has a single count. The CDR3 protein is CASSPGDSGANVLTF. The DNA for the CDR3 is TGTGCCAGCAGCCCCGGGGACTCTGGGGCCAACGTCCTGACTTTC. V and J are TRBV9 and TRBJ2-6; possibly TRBD2 for D (5 bases). Germline V gives CDR1 SGDLS, CDR2 YYNGEE. V was pared by 4 bases and J by 0 bases, with 8 bases between. This CDR3 comprises 15 residues.

This clone was recorded only once. The chain joins TRBV18 to TRBJ2-5; 11 bases fit TRBD2. V dropped 3 bases and J dropped 7; count of bases not matched to a gene: 19. The V gene's germline CDR1 is KGHSH and CDR2 LQKENI. The CDR3 covers 19 residues. Here the CDR3 DNA reads TGTGCCAGCTCACCCCAAGACCTAGCGGGGGGACCAACCGGAGGGACCCAGTACTTC. This encodes CASSPQDLAGGPTGGTQYF.

The V call is TRBV2, the J call TRBJ1-1, with 7 bases that match TRBD1. Losses at the gene ends were 3 bases for V and 5 bases for J; bases not matched to a gene: 9. Germline CDR1 reads SNHLY; CDR2 reads FYNNEI. The CDR3 is made up of 15 amino acids. The CDR3 nucleotides read TGTGCCAGCAGTGAGGGCTCAGGGGGGCGGACTGAAGCTTTCTTT. Translated: CASSEGSGGRTEAFF.

V gene TRBV18 combines with J gene TRBJ1-2, with D maybe TRBD1 (6 bases). This CDR3 comprises 13 residues. V lost 2 bases to trimming and J lost 8 bases, with 12 bases between them. Germline V lookup: CDR1 KGHSH, CDR2 LQKENI. This chain's CDR3 is CASSPGGLGGYTF. CDR3 nucleotides: TGTGCCAGCTCACCAGGGGGGCTGGGCGGCTACACCTTC.

V gene TRBV28 combines with J gene TRBJ1-2, with a tentative D call TRBD1 (5 bases). Germline V gene sequence: CDR1 MDHEN, CDR2 SYDVKM. V lost 7 bases to trimming and J lost 7 bases, with 16 bases between them. The CDR3 is made up of 13 amino acids. CDR3 residues: CASTLGGTSGYTF. Written as DNA, the CDR3 is TGTGCCAGCACCCTGGGGGGGACGAGTGGCTACACCTTC.

This clone has just a few counts. The chain has TRBV7-7 and TRBJ2-2, with 8 bases lining up with TRBD2. The CDR3 consists of 15 residues. Germline trimming cut 7 bases from V and 5 bases from J; bases unmatched to any gene: 9. In germline, CDR1 is SSHAT, CDR2 FNYEAQ (reference sequence). Written as DNA, the CDR3 is TGTGCCAGCACCCCCGGGAGGGAGGGGACCGGGGAGCTGTTTTTT. This gives the protein CASTPGREGTGELFF. Combining the CDR3 with reference TRBV7-7 and TRBJ2-2 gives the whole variable domain GAGVSQSPRYKVTKRGQDVTLRCDPISSHATLYWYQQALGQGPEFLTYFNYEAQPDKSGLPSDRFSAERPEGSISTLTIQRTEQRDSAMYRCASTPGREGTGELFFGEGSRLTVL.

The chain joins TRBV28 to TRBJ2-7, with D possibly being TRBD2 (7 bases). V lost 5 bases and J lost 2, with 16 bases in between. Germline V gene data show CDR1 as MDHEN and CDR2 as SYDVKM. CDR3 length: 15 amino acids. CDR3 protein: CASSPGGLAAYEQYF. CDR3 in DNA: TGTGCCAGCAGTCCCGGGGGGCTAGCGGCCTACGAGCAGTACTTC.

This chain links TRBV7-2 with TRBJ2-7; maybe TRBD1 (6 bases). This CDR3 has 15 residues. V lost 4 bases and J lost 4, with 17 bases in between. The germline V gene encodes CDR1 SGHTA and CDR2 FQGNSA. The CDR3 region has the DNA TGTGCCAGCAGCTCCCCGGGGTGGCAGGGGTACGAGCAGTACTTC. This sequence encodes CASSSPGWQGYEQYF.